Listed below are T cell receptor beta chains from one sample, sequenced in a study of T cells in Graves' hyperthyroidism and ophthalmopathy. TCRdb re-derived calls from the multiplex PCR reads in MiXCR, one entry per CDR3 protein. The sample carries 110,000 to 150,000 distinct CDR3 sequences, approximately 20% recorded once. The sequencing sample was made of blood. Source of these receptors: a woman aged 45-65 years with Graves' hyperthyroidism that later progressed to Graves' ophthalmopathy. Each CDR3 is given with its conserved first and last residue. A D gene is named only where the DNA matches it firmly. Rows may omit the clone size; those that give it use once, few, many or a size class.

V gene	clone size	D gene	J gene	CDR3 DNA	CDR3 protein
TRBV28	many	TRBD1	TRBJ2-3	TGTGCCAGCAGCCAGGGGGCCTCAGATACGCAGTATTTT	CASSQGASDTQYF
TRBV27	NA	NA	TRBJ2-1	TGTGCCAGCAGTTTATCCAGGGACACGTACAATGAGCAGTTCTTC	CASSLSRDTYNEQFF
TRBV2	NA	NA	TRBJ2-4	TGTGCCAGCAGTACGGAACTTGCGGGGGCCAAAAGCATTCAGTACTTC	CASSTELAGAKSIQYF
TRBV7-8	many	NA	TRBJ2-2	TGTGCCAGCAGCCAAAGGAGTAGGTCCGGCGGGGAGCTGTTTTTT	CASSQRSRSGGELFF
TRBV19	few	NA	TRBJ1-6	TGTGCCACAGACACCGGGACGACCAATTCACCCCTCCACTTT	CATDTGTTNSPLHF
TRBV19	few	NA	TRBJ1-5	TGTGCCAGTAGTATAGTGATCGTGGTAACCCAAACTCCGAATCAACCCCAGCATTTT	CASSIVIVVTQTPNQPQHF
TRBV20-1	many	NA	TRBJ2-7	TGCAGTGCTCCGGAGGGCATTCGAACCGAGCAGTACTTC	CSAPEGIRTEQYF
TRBV19	few	NA	TRBJ2-1	TGTGCCAGTAGTATAGGACTAGGGACCCCCCATGAGCAGTTCTTC	CASSIGLGTPHEQFF
TRBV5-6	NA	TRBD1	TRBJ2-1	TGTGCCAGCAGCTTACCGGGACAGGGGCCGTACAATGACCAGTTCTTC	CASSLPGQGPYNDQFF
TRBV28	many	NA	TRBJ2-5	TGTGCCAGCAGTTTGTGGTTCACAGGGGGGGAACAAGAGACCCAGTACTTC	CASSLWFTGGEQETQYF
TRBV5-1	NA	NA	TRBJ1-1	TGCGCCAGCAGCTTGGTCAGGGGCGGCACTGAAGCTTTCTTT	CASSLVRGGTEAFF
TRBV6-5	many	NA	TRBJ1-2	NA	CASSSSGLPKGGYTF
TRBV6-1	many	TRBD1	TRBJ2-7	TGTGCCAGCAGTTCCCCGGGACAGGGGGTCTACGAGCAGTACTTC	CASSSPGQGVYEQYF
TRBV6-1	many	NA	TRBJ2-5	TGTGCCAGCAGATCGACAGGTTGGGGGACCCAGTACTTC	CASRSTGWGTQYF
TRBV7-3	many	NA	TRBJ2-2	TGTGCCAGCAGCGTGGGCCCGAACACCGGGGAGCTGTTTTTT	CASSVGPNTGELFF
TRBV28	few	NA	TRBJ2-5	TGTGCCAGCAGTTTATCGGGGGCGGGAGAGACCCAGTACTTC	CASSLSGAGETQYF
TRBV30	many	NA	TRBJ1-1	TGTGCCTGGAGTGGGGTGGGTACGACGAGGACTGAAGCTTTCTTT	CAWSGVGTTRTEAFF
TRBV6-1	NA	NA	TRBJ2-6	TGTGCCAGCGCGAAGGGGTCCTCTGGGGCCAACGTCCTGACTTTC	CASAKGSSGANVLTF
TRBV28	many	TRBD2	TRBJ2-2	TGTGCCAGCGAATCGGGCAGACTAGCGGGAGGGCCAGACGGGGAGCTGTTTTTT	CASESGRLAGGPDGELFF
TRBV19	few	NA	TRBJ2-2	TGTGCCAGTAGTTCAACTACCGGGGAGCTGTTTTTT	CASSSTTGELFF
TRBV28	NA	NA	TRBJ1-6	TGTGCCAGCAGCCGCCCTGAGAGCTCCTATAATTCACCCCTCCACTTT	CASSRPESSYNSPLHF
TRBV10-3	few	TRBD2	TRBJ2-4	TGTGCCATCAGTGAGTCGCAGCTAGCGGGGACCAAAAACATTCAGTACTTC	CAISESQLAGTKNIQYF
TRBV6-2/TRBV6-3	few	TRBD2	TRBJ2-7	TGTGCCAGCAGAGCCTCGGGACTAGCGATCGACGAGCAGTACTTC	CASRASGLAIDEQYF
TRBV15	many	NA	TRBJ2-2	TGTGCCACCAGCAGAGATCGGACTCCGAGTGGGGAGCTGTTTTTT	CATSRDRTPSGELFF
TRBV7-2	many	TRBD1	TRBJ2-1	TGTGCCAGCAGCTCCTACAGGGGGCCCCGGGGGGAGCAGTTCTTC	CASSSYRGPRGEQFF
TRBV19	few	NA	TRBJ2-3	TGTGCCAGTAGTCGGACGGAGGGACGGGTCGATAGCACAGATACGCAGTATTTT	CASSRTEGRVDSTDTQYF
TRBV7-8	many	NA	TRBJ2-5	TGTGCCAGCAGCTTCCGCCCCCCGGGGAGCCAAGAGACCCAGTACTTC	CASSFRPPGSQETQYF
TRBV5-1	NA	TRBD1	TRBJ1-2	TGCGCCAGCAGCTTGGGTGGACAGGGGGCTCAAGGCTACACCTTC	CASSLGGQGAQGYTF
TRBV28	NA	TRBD2	TRBJ2-3	TGTGCCAGCAGTTTAGTCCCCCCCGGGACTAGCGGGAGAAGCCCAGATACGCAGTATTTT	CASSLVPPGTSGRSPDTQYF
TRBV12-3/TRBV12-4	NA	TRBD2	TRBJ2-5	TGTGCCAGCAGTGCCAAGGGACTAGTAATAAAGACCCAGTACTTC	CASSAKGLVIKTQYF
TRBV3-1	NA	NA	TRBJ1-4	TGTGCCAGCAGCCATGGGAGGGAGGGAAAACTGTTTTTT	CASSHGREGKLFF
TRBV28	NA	NA	TRBJ2-5	TGTGCCAGCAGTTCACCCACTCAAGGGGAGACCCAGTACTTC	CASSSPTQGETQYF
TRBV14	NA	NA	TRBJ1-4	TGTGCCAGCAGCCAATGGAACGGTGAAAAACTGTTTTTT	CASSQWNGEKLFF
TRBV29-1	NA	NA	TRBJ1-4	TGCAGCGTTGTAGGGGCAGGTTCAACTAATGAAAAACTGTTTTTT	CSVVGAGSTNEKLFF
TRBV2	few	NA	TRBJ1-3	TGTGCCAGCAGACCCCAGAGCTCTGGAAACACCATATATTTT	CASRPQSSGNTIYF
TRBV5-1	NA	NA	TRBJ1-3	TGCGCCAGCAGCTCAGGGCGAGACACCATATATTTT	CASSSGRDTIYF
TRBV20-1	NA	TRBD1	TRBJ1-1	TGCGAAGCGGGGCAGGGGGCCCCTGAAGCTTTCTTT	CEAGQGAPEAFF
TRBV20-1	many	NA	TRBJ1-2	TGCAGTGCTAGAGTGGGTACAGGGAACTATGGCTACACCTTC	CSARVGTGNYGYTF
TRBV6-2/TRBV6-3	NA	NA	TRBJ2-1	TGTGCCAGCAGTTCGATCGGGGACTCCCCATGGACGCCTTCCAATGAGCAGTTCTTC	CASSSIGDSPWTPSNEQFF
TRBV6-1	many	TRBD1	TRBJ2-7	TGTGCCAGCAGTTATGGGCCAGGGGGCAACGAGCAGTACTTC	CASSYGPGGNEQYF
TRBV28	many	TRBD1	TRBJ1-1	TGTGCCAGCAGTTCCGGGACAGATCTCGGGAAGACTGAAGCTTTCTTT	CASSSGTDLGKTEAFF
TRBV14	few	NA	TRBJ1-2	TGTGCCAGCAGCCCCCTAAGACCTAACTATGGCTACACCTTC	CASSPLRPNYGYTF
TRBV9	NA	TRBD1	TRBJ1-2	TGTGCCAGCAGCGTCACCGACAGGGGGCCGGTCTATGGCTACACCTTC	CASSVTDRGPVYGYTF
TRBV19	NA	NA	TRBJ1-1	TGTGCCAGTAGGGTCCATGAAGCTTTCTTT	CASRVHEAFF
TRBV5-1	many	TRBD2	TRBJ2-2	TGCGCCAGCAGCGCGAGCGGGAAAAACACCGGGGAGCTGTTTTTT	CASSASGKNTGELFF